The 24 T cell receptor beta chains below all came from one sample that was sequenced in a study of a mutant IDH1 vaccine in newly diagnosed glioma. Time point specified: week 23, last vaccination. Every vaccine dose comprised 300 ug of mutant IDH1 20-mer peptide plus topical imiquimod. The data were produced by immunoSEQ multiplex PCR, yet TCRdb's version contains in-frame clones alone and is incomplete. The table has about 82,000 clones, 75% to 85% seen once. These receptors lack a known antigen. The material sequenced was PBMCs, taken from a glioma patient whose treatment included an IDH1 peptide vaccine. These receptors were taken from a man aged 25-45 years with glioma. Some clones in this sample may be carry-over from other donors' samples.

As DNA, the CDR3 is TGTGCCAGCAGTTACAGGGGGCTGAACGGGGAGCTGTTTTTT. This encodes CASSYRGLNGELFF. The chain joins TRBV6-6 to TRBJ2-2; 7 bases match TRBD1. CDR1 and CDR2 (germline): MNHNY, SVGAGI (reference sequence). The trim removed 2 bases at V and 7 bases at J, leaving 4 bases unmatched. The length of the CDR3 is 14 residues.

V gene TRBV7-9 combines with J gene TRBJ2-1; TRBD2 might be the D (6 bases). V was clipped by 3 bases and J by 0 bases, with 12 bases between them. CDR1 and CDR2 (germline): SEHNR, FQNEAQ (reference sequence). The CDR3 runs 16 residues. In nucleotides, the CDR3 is TGTGCCAGCAGCTTTCTGTCGGGGGACTCCTACAATGAGCAGTTCTTC. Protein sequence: CASSFLSGDSYNEQFF.

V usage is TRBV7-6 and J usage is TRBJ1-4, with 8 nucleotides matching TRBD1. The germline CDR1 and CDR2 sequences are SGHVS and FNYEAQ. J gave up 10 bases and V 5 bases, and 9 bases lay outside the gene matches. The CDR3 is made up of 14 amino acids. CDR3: CASSGGTGDRKLFF. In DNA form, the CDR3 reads TGTGCCAGCAGCGGTGGGACAGGAGATAGAAAACTGTTTTTT.

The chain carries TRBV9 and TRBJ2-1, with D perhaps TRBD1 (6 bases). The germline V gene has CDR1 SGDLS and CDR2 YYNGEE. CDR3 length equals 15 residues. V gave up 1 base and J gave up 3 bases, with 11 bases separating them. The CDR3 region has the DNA TGTGCCAGCAGCGTAAGGGACATGGGCTACAATGAGCAGTTCTTC. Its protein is CASSVRDMGYNEQFF.

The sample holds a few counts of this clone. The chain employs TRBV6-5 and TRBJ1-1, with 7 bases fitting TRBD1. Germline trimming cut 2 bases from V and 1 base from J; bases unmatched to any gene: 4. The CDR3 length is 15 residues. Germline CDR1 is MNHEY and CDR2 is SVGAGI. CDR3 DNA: TGTGCCAGCAGTTACCGGGGACAGTGGAACACTGAAGCTTTCTTT. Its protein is CASSYRGQWNTEAFF.

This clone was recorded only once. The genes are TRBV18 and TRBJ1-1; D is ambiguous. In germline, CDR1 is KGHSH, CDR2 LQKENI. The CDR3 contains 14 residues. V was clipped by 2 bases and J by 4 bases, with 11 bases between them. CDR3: CASSPIMKSTEAFF. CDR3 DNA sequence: TGTGCCAGCTCACCAATTATGAAGAGCACTGAAGCTTTCTTT.

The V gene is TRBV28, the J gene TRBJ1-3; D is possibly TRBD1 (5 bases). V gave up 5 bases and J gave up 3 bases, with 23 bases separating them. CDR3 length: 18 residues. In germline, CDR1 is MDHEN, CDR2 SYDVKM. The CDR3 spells CASSGVGDLLRNGNTIYF. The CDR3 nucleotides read TGTGCCAGCAGTGGGGTAGGGGACCTCCTAAGAAATGGAAACACCATATATTTT.

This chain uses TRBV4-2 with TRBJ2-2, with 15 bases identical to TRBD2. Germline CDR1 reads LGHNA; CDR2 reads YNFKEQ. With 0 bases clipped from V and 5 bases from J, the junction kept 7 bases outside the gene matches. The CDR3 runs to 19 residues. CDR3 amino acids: CASSQDGLAGGPWTGELFF. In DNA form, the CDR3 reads TGTGCCAGCAGCCAAGATGGACTAGCGGGAGGGCCATGGACCGGGGAGCTGTTTTTT.

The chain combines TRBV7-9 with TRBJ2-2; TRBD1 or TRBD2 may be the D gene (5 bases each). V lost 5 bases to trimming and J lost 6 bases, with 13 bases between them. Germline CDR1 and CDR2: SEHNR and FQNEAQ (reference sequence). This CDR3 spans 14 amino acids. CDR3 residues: CASSRGTDAGELFF. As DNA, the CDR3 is TGTGCCAGCAGCCGTGGGACGGACGCCGGGGAGCTGTTTTTT.

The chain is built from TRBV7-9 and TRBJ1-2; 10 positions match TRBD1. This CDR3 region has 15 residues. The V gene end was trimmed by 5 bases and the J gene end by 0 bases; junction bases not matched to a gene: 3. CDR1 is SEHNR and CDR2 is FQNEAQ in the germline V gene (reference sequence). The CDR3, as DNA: TGTGCCAGCAGCCACGGGACAGGGGCTAACTATGGCTACACCTTC. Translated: CASSHGTGANYGYTF.

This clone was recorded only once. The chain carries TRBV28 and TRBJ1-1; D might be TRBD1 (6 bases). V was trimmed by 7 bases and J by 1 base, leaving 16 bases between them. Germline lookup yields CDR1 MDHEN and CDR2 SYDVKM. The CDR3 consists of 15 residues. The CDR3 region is CASIRGGRRNTEAFF. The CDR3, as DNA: TGTGCCAGCATTAGGGGGGGGAGGCGGAACACTGAAGCTTTCTTT.

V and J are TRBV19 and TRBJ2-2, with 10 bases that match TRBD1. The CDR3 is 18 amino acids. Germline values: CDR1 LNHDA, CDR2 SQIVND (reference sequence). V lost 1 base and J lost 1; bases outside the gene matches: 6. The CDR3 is CASSIATGGMVNTGELFF. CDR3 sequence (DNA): TGTGCCAGTAGTATAGCGACAGGGGGCATGGTGAACACCGGGGAGCTGTTTTTT.

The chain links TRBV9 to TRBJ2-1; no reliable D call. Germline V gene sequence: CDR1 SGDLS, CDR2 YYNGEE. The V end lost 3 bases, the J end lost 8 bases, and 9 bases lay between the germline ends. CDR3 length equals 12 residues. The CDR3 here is CASSATLDEQFF. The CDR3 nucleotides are TGTGCCAGCAGCGCCACCCTCGATGAGCAGTTCTTC. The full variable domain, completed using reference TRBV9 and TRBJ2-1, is DSGVTQTPKHLITATGQRVTLRCSPRSGDLSVYWYQQSLDQGLQFLIQYYNGEERAKGNILERFSAQQFPDLHSELNLSSLELGDSALYFCASSATLDEQFFGPGTRLTVL.

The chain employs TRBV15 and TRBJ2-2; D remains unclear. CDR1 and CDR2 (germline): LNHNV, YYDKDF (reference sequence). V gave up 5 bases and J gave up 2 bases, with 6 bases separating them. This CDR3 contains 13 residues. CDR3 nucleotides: TGTGCCACCAGCCTGGGCAACACCGGGGAGCTGTTTTTT. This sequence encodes CATSLGNTGELFF. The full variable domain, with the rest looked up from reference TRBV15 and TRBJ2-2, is DAMVIQNPRYQVTQFGKPVTLSCSQTLNHNVMYWYQQKSSQAPKLLFHYYDKDFNNEADTPDNFQSRRPNTSFCFLDIRSPGLGDTAMYLCATSLGNTGELFFGEGSRLTVL.

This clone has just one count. The CDR3 DNA is TGCGCCAGCAGTGAGTCGGGACTTATGAGCTCCTACGAGCAGTACTTC. Protein product: CASSESGLMSSYEQYF. This chain connects TRBV10-2 to TRBJ2-7; the D gene is possibly TRBD2 (6 bases). This CDR3 region has 16 residues. Per germline, CDR1 WSHSY and CDR2 SAAADI. V lost 0 bases and J 0 bases, leaving 12 bases between the germline ends.

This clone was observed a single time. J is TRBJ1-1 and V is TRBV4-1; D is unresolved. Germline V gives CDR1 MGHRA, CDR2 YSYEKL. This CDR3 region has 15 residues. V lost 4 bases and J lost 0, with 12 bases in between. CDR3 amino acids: CASSLTSILNTEAFF. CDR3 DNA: TGCGCCAGCAGCCTTACAAGCATCTTGAACACTGAAGCTTTCTTT.

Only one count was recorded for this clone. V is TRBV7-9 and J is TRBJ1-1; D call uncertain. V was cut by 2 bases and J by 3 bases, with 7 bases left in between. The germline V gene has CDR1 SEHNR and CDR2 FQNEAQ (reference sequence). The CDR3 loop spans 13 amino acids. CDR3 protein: CASSLQRDTEAFF. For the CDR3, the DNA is TGTGCCAGCAGCTTACAAAGGGACACTGAAGCTTTCTTT.

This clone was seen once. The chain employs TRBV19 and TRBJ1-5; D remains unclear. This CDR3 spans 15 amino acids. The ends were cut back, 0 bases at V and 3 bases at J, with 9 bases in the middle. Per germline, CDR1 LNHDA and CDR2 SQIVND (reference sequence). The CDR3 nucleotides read TGTGCCAGTAGTATAGATCTTGGACCCAATCAGCCCCAGCATTTT. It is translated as CASSIDLGPNQPQHF.

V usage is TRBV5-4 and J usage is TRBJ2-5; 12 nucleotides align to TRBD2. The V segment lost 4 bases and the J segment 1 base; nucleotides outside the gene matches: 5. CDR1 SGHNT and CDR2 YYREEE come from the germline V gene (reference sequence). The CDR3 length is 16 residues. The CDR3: CASSNGLAGFQETQYF. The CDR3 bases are TGTGCCAGCAGCAACGGACTAGCGGGGTTCCAAGAGACCCAGTACTTC.

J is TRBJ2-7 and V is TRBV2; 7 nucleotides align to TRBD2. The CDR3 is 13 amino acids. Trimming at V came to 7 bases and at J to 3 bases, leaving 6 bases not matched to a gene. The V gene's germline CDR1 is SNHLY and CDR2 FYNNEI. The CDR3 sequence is CASINGLVYEQYF. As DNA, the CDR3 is TGTGCCAGCATAAACGGACTAGTCTACGAGCAGTACTTC.

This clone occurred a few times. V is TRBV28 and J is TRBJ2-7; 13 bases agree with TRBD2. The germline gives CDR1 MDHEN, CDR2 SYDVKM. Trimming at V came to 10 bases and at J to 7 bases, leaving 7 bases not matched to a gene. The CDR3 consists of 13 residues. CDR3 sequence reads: CATLLAGGLEQYF. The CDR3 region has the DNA TGTGCCACCCTACTAGCGGGAGGGCTTGAGCAGTACTTC.

The CDR3 DNA sequence: TGCGCCAGCCTTCCTTCCTACAATGAGCAGTTCTTC. Translating gives CASLPSYNEQFF. This rearrangement joins TRBV5-1 to TRBJ2-1; D gene ambiguous. Per the germline V gene, CDR1 is SGHRS and CDR2 is YFSETQ. The CDR3 is made up of 12 amino acids. Deletions cut 7 bases from V and 1 base from J, with 6 bases between.

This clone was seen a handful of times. The CDR3 here is CASLEGAFSAGNTIYF. The CDR3 DNA sequence: TGTGCCAGCCTTGAGGGAGCTTTTTCTGCTGGAAACACCATATATTTT. V is TRBV19 and J is TRBJ1-3, with D unresolved. The CDR3 length is 16 residues. V lost 9 bases and J 2 bases, leaving 20 bases between the germline ends. Germline CDR1 and CDR2: LNHDA and SQIVND (reference sequence). The whole variable domain, filled in from reference TRBV19 and TRBJ1-3, reads DGGITQSPKYLFRKEGQNVTLSCEQNLNHDAMYWYRQDPGQGLRLIYYSQIVNDFQKGDIAEGYSVSREKKESFPLTVTSAQKNPTAFYLCASLEGAFSAGNTIYFGEGSWLTVV.

Here the CDR3 reads CASSFDRGGYEQYF. For the CDR3, the DNA is TGTGCCAGCAGTTTTGACAGGGGGGGCTACGAGCAGTACTTC. The V and J genes are TRBV6-6 and TRBJ2-7, with 9 bases that match TRBD1. This CDR3 is 14 amino acids long. V dropped 4 bases and J dropped 3; count of bases not matched to a gene: 4. In germline, CDR1 is MNHNY, CDR2 SVGAGI (reference sequence).